This is a list of T cell receptor beta chains from one sample in a study of T cells in Graves' hyperthyroidism and ophthalmopathy. TCRdb independently ran MiXCR on the multiplex PCR reads; one entry per CDR3 protein. The table lists around 340,000 distinct CDR3 sequences, approximately 18% of them singletons. The specimen sequenced was blood. The receptors were sampled from a middle-aged woman with Graves' ophthalmopathy. Both conserved end residues are part of each CDR3. The order of the fields is D gene, V gene, clone size, J gene, CDR3 DNA, CDR3 protein. The D gene is left open where the match is weak. Not every row has a clone size; where given, it reads once, few, many or a size class.

NA	TRBV7-2	many	TRBJ1-2	TGTGCCAGCAGCTTAGTTGGAAGGTCCAGGGACGGCTACACCTTC	CASSLVGRSRDGYTF
TRBD2	TRBV27	many	TRBJ2-2	TGTGCCAGCAGTCGCCCTTATAGCGGGAGAAACACCGGGGAGCTGTTTTTT	CASSRPYSGRNTGELFF
TRBD1	TRBV28	many	TRBJ2-2	TGTGCAACCGAAACAGGGGGCACCGGGGAGCTGTTTTTT	CATETGGTGELFF
TRBD2	TRBV7-2	few	TRBJ2-5	TGTGCCAGCAGCTCCGGACTAGCGGGATTCGGAGAGACCCAGTACTTC	CASSSGLAGFGETQYF
TRBD1	TRBV9	many	TRBJ2-7	TGTGCCAGCAGCGGCGATTACGGGACAGGGAGGTACGAGCAGTACTTC	CASSGDYGTGRYEQYF
TRBD2	TRBV6-5	many	TRBJ2-7	TGTGCCAGCAGTTCGATAGCGGGAGGGCCCCCCTACGAGCAGTACTTC	CASSSIAGGPPYEQYF
NA	TRBV6-5	many	TRBJ1-1	TGTGCCAGCAGTTACGTCCCGGGGGCGAGGGGAACTGAAGCTTTCTTT	CASSYVPGARGTEAFF
NA	TRBV20-1	many	TRBJ2-7	TGCAGTGTCCAAGCCCAGCGGAGAACCTACGAGCAGTACTTC	CSVQAQRRTYEQYF
TRBD1	TRBV11-3	many	TRBJ2-7	TGTGCCAGCAGCCGGCGACAGGGTTCGGGGGAGCAGTACTTC	CASSRRQGSGEQYF
NA	TRBV24-1	many	TRBJ2-5	TGTGCCACCAGTGGGTTTGGGGGGCCCAAAGAGACCCAGTACTTC	CATSGFGGPKETQYF
NA	TRBV2	few	TRBJ1-4	TGTGCCAGCAGCCCCGGGACACCAACTAATGAAAAACTGTTTTTT	CASSPGTPTNEKLFF
NA	TRBV20-1	many	TRBJ2-7	TGCAGTGCTCGTGACCAGCGTGGGAAGGACTACGAGCAGTACTTC	CSARDQRGKDYEQYF
NA	TRBV19	many	TRBJ2-7	TGTGCCAGTAGTATTAGGGCGGGACCCACCTACGAGCAGTACTTC	CASSIRAGPTYEQYF
TRBD1	TRBV5-1	NA	TRBJ2-7	TGCGCCAGCAGCTCCCAGGGGACAGGGACCCCCCACGAGCAGTACTTC	CASSSQGTGTPHEQYF
TRBD2	TRBV12-5	few	TRBJ2-2	TGTGCTAGTGGCCCGAGTTCGGTGGCGGGAGGTGTCGACACCGGGGAGCTGTTTTTT	CASGPSSVAGGVDTGELFF
NA	TRBV10-1	once	TRBJ1-1	TGCGCCAGCAGGGTGGGACATCAAAACACTGAAGCTTTCTTT	CASRVGHQNTEAFF
TRBD1	TRBV4-1	few	TRBJ2-7	TGCGCCAGCAGCCCCTATCCGGCGGGGACAGGTGGAACCTACGAGCAGTACTTC	CASSPYPAGTGGTYEQYF
NA	TRBV7-9	many	TRBJ2-7	TGTGCCAGCAGTTATAGTCGACAGCTCACCTACGAGCAGTACTTC	CASSYSRQLTYEQYF